This T cell receptor (beta chain) was recorded in a study of T cell responses to AZD1222 COVID-19 vaccine. The repertoire was sequenced with immunoSEQ multiplex PCR; TCRdb's copy has only in-frame clones and lacks some. Among approximately 150,000 clones, 90% were seen once, and the ten largest hold approximately 3%. Findings and limits, study-wide: Only 5 or 6 people who got AZD1222 tested seropositive at baseline. Donor demographics were predominantly white British with a female majority; clonal diversity may be underestimated. Repertoires in all cases were sampled only once the peak T cell response had passed.

In regard to this clone: Antigen specificity is unknown. One junction end does not reproduce the germline sequence, and a read error may be involved.

The germline CDR1 and CDR2 sequences are LGHDT and YNNKEL (reference sequence). This CDR3 has 13 amino acids. This material consisted of peripheral blood, taken on day 0 of AZD1222 vaccination. This clonotype originated in an adult in good health. The genes are TRBV3-1 (or the pseudogene TRBV3-2) and TRBJ1-2; D gene unclear. The DNA of the CDR3 is TGTGCCAGCAGCCAAGATGGAAGCTATAGCTACACCTTC. Its translation is CASSQDGSYSYTF.